The 2 T cell receptor beta chains listed next were all sequenced from one sample in a study of blood T cell repertoires in COVID-19. Produced via immunoSEQ multiplex PCR; TCRdb's table is partial and in-frame only. Of about 400,000 clones in the sample, roughly 91% were seen once. Sequenced input: PBMCs or T cells enriched from blood (not recorded which). The origin of the receptors is a woman younger than 45 who had recovered from COVID-19.

The chain employs TRBV27 and TRBJ1-5; 7 bases map to TRBD1. Germline CDR1 reads MNHEY; CDR2 reads SMNVEV (reference sequence). Losses at the gene ends were 3 bases for V and 6 bases for J; bases not matched to a gene: 8. The CDR3 totals 15 residues. As DNA, the CDR3 is TGTGCCAGCAGTTTCAGAGGGGGCGCGGGTCAGCCCCAGCATTTT. Translated: CASSFRGGAGQPQHF.

The genes are TRBV4-2 and TRBJ2-1; D uncertain. Trimming removed 0 bases from V and 7 bases from J, with 19 bases in between. CDR1 is LGHNA and CDR2 is YNFKEQ in the germline V gene. This CDR3 contains 17 residues. The CDR3 reads CASSQDRVGVSRNEQFF. Here the CDR3 DNA reads TGTGCCAGCAGCCAAGATCGGGTTGGCGTTTCCCGGAATGAGCAGTTCTTC.